This TCR beta chain came from a study of T-cell memory formation after mild COVID-19. CDR3 length equals 16 residues. Germline V gives CDR1 DFQATT, CDR2 SNEGSKA (reference sequence). V was pared by 4 bases and J by 3 bases, with 15 bases of the junction left unmatched. This clonotype showed up just a few times. After 5'RACE with constant-segment primers, TCR alpha and TCR beta cDNA libraries carrying sample barcodes and UMIs were obtained. MiXCR, applied by TCRdb to the 5' RACE reads, yields one record per CDR3 protein. The data hold 140,000 to 150,000 distinct CDR3 sequences, with approximately 26% observed a single time.

The chain has TRBV20-1 and TRBJ2-7; 7 bases fit TRBD2. This sequence originates from an adult woman who had mild COVID-19 (a few samples of this study predate the infection). Cell type and time point are not known. The material sequenced was PBMCs or a T cell subset sorted from them (not recorded which). The CDR3 loop reads CSANGLWEGADYEQYF. The CDR3 nucleotides read TGCAGTGCTAACGGATTGTGGGAGGGCGCTGACTACGAGCAGTACTTC.